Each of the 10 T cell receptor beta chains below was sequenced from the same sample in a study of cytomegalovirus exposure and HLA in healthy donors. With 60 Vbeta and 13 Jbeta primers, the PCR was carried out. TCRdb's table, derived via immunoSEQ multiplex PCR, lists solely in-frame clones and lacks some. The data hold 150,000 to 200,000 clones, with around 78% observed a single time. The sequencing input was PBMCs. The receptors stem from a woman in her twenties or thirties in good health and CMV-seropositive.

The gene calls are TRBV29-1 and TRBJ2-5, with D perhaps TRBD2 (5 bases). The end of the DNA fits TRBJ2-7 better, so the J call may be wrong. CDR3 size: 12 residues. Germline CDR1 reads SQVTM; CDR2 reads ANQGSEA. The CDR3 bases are TGCAGCGCCGTGGGGAGAAGCTACGAGCAGTACTTC. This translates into CSAVGRSYEQYF.

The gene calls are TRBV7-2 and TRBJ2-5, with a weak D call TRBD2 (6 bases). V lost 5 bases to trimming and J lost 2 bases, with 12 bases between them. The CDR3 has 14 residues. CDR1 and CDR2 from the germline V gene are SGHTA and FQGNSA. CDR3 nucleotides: TGTGCCAGCAGCCCCCCGCGGGAACAAGAGACCCAGTACTTC. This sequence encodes CASSPPREQETQYF.

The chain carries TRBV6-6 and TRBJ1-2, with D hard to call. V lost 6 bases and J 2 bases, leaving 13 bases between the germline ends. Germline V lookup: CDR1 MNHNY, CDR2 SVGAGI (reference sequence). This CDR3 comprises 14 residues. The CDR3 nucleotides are TGTGCCAGCAGCCCCCAACCGGGGAACTATGGCTACACCTTC. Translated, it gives CASSPQPGNYGYTF.

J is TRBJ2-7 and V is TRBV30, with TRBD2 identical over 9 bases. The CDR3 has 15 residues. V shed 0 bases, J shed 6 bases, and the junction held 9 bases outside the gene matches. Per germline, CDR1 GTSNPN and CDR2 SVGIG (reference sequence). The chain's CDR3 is CAWSVLAGGPVEQYF. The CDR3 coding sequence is TGTGCCTGGAGTGTACTTGCGGGGGGGCCTGTCGAGCAGTACTTC.

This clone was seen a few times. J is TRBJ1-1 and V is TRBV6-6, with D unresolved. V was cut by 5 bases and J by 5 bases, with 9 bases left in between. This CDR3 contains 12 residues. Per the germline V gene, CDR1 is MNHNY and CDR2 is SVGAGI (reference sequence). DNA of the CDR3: TGTGCCAGCAGTCTAAAGATGACTGAAGCTTTCTTT. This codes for CASSLKMTEAFF.

Here the CDR3 reads CASSEALVRSEAFF. Here the CDR3 DNA reads TGTGCCAGCAGTGAAGCGCTTGTGAGGTCCGAAGCTTTCTTT. V and J are TRBV2 and TRBJ1-1; D remains unclear. V lost 0 bases and J lost 8, with 13 bases in between. Germline-derived CDR1 and CDR2 are SNHLY and FYNNEI. The CDR3 loop spans 14 amino acids.

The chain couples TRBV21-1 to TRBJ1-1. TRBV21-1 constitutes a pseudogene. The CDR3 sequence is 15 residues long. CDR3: CASSKEGDPDTEAFF. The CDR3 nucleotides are TGTGCCAGCAGCAAAGAGGGAGACCCTGACACTGAAGCTTTCTTT.

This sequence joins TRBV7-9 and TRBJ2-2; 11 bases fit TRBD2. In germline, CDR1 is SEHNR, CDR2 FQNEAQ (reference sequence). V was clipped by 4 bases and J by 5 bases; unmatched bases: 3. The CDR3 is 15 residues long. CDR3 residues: CASSSRLAGTGELFF. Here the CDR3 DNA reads TGTGCCAGCAGCTCTCGACTAGCGGGGACCGGGGAGCTGTTTTTT.

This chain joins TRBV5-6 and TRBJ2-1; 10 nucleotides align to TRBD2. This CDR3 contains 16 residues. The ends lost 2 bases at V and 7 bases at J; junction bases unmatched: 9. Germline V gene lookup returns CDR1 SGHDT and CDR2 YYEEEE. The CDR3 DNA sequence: TGTGCCAGCAGCTTCGGAGGACTAGCGGTACTTAATGAGCAGTTCTTC. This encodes CASSFGGLAVLNEQFF.

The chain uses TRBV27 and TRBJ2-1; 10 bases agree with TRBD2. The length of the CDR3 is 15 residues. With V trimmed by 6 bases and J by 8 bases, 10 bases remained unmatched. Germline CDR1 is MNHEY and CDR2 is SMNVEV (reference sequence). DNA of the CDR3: TGTGCCAGCAGACGACCGGGACTAGCGAGCTATGAGCAGTTCTTC. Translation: CASRRPGLASYEQFF.